Listed here are 11 T cell receptor beta chains from one sample, sequenced in a study of T cells in Graves' hyperthyroidism and ophthalmopathy. From RNA transcripts, TCR beta CDR3 regions were amplified. During a first-round RT-PCR of the TCR CDR3, the HTBI primer set was used. TCRdb redid the calling of the multiplex PCR reads with MiXCR, one entry per CDR3 protein. The table has about 710,000 distinct CDR3 sequences, roughly 15% seen once. The source material was blood. The receptors originated from a man aged 18 to 35 with Graves' hyperthyroidism.

Many counts were recorded for this clonotype. The V and J genes are TRBV28 and TRBJ2-7; 9 nucleotides match TRBD2. After removal of 3 bases from V and 4 bases from J, the junction contained 4 bases not matched to a gene. CDR1 and CDR2 from the germline V gene are MDHEN and SYDVKM. The CDR3 covers 14 residues. CDR3 in amino acids: CASSFEGLAYEQYF. CDR3 DNA sequence: TGTGCCAGCAGTTTTGAGGGACTAGCATACGAGCAGTACTTC.

There are a few counts of this clonotype. The rearrangement joins TRBV29-1 to TRBJ1-3; the D is unclear. The CDR3 is 13 amino acids. Germline V CDR1 and CDR2: SQVTM, ANQGSEA. Trimming took off 3 bases at V and 2 bases at J, with 8 bases between the two ends. The CDR3 here is CSVEELTGNTIYF. The CDR3 DNA reads TGCAGCGTTGAGGAACTTACTGGAAACACCATATATTTT.

The table lists this clonotype with a few counts. The rearrangement uses TRBV6-2 or TRBV6-3 and TRBJ1-4; D may be TRBD1 (6 bases). CDR3 size: 14 residues. Trimming removed 8 bases from V and 8 bases from J, with 18 bases in between. Germline loops: CDR1 MNHEY, CDR2 SVGEGT. The DNA of the CDR3 is TGTGCCAGCTCAACACAGGGCTGGAGGGAAAAACTGTTTTTT. Translating it yields CASSTQGWREKLFF.

As for this clonotype: This clone may be a read error of a much larger clone one base away. The chain recombines TRBV11-2 with TRBJ1-5; 10 bases line up with TRBD1. The DNA end is a closer match to TRBJ2-3, so the J assignment may be wrong. The length of the CDR3 is 15 residues. Germline V CDR1 and CDR2: SGHAT, FQNNGV. The CDR3 here is CASSEGQGVNQPQYF. CDR3 DNA: TGTGCCAGCAGCGAAGGACAGGGGGTCAATCAGCCCCAGTATTTT.

This clonotype was counted at least ten times. This rearrangement joins TRBV28 to TRBJ2-7, with 7 bases aligning to TRBD1. This CDR3 is built from 15 residues. J was trimmed by 3 bases and V by 3 bases; bases with no gene match: 8. CDR1 is MDHEN, CDR2 SYDVKM, per germline. The CDR3 region has the DNA TGTGCCAGCAGTTTCGCCGGGACAGAGGACTACGAGCAGTACTTC. It encodes CASSFAGTEDYEQYF.

This clonotype was detected a few times. This rearrangement joins TRBV12-3 or TRBV12-4 to TRBJ2-1; 11 bases line up with TRBD2. J was trimmed by 9 bases and V by 3 bases; bases with no gene match: 4. CDR3 length: 14 residues. The CDR3 DNA sequence: TGTGCCAGCAGTTTGGAACTAGCGGGGGTTGAGCAGTTCTTC. As protein: CASSLELAGVEQFF.

This clonotype has a handful of counts. The chain joins TRBV25-1 to TRBJ2-7, with D possibly matching TRBD1 (5 bases). This CDR3 region has 13 residues. The germline CDR1 and CDR2 sequences are MGHDK and SYGVNS. Trimming removed 2 bases at V and 2 bases at J, with 7 bases between. The CDR3 bases are TGTGCCAGCAGTGAACAGGGCCCCTACGAGCAGTACTTC. Residues: CASSEQGPYEQYF.

This clonotype was observed many times. J is TRBJ1-5 and V is TRBV24-1; a weak D match, TRBD1 (6 bases). Looked up from germline, CDR1 is KGHDR and CDR2 is SFDVKD. Trimming shortened V by 9 bases and J by 0 bases, and 23 bases separated the two germline ends. CDR3 length equals 18 residues. This CDR3 is CATGPFDRIRYSNQPQHF. The CDR3, as DNA: TGTGCCACCGGCCCCTTCGACAGGATCCGCTATAGCAATCAGCCCCAGCATTTT.

This clonotype was seen a handful of times. V is TRBV4-1 and J is TRBJ1-2; 10 nucleotides match TRBD1. This CDR3 is 13 amino acids long. In germline, CDR1 is MGHRA, CDR2 YSYEKL. The J segment lost 7 bases and the V segment lost 3 bases, leaving 2 bases of the junction unmatched. This CDR3 reads CASSQGTGAGYTF. The CDR3 nucleotides read TGCGCCAGCAGCCAGGGGACAGGGGCTGGCTACACCTTC.

With respect to this clonotype: A single base separates this from a much larger clone, so it may be a read error. The chain combines TRBV29-1 with TRBJ1-2, with 7 nucleotides matching TRBD1. The CDR3 has 14 residues. With 6 bases clipped from V and 3 bases from J, the junction kept 10 bases outside the gene matches. Germline values: CDR1 SQVTM, CDR2 ANQGSEA. The CDR3 nucleotides are TGCAGCGTGGTCGACAGGGAGTCTGACTATGGCTACACCTTC. It encodes CSVVDRESDYGYTF.

This clonotype turned up a few times. This sequence joins TRBV6-2 or TRBV6-3 and TRBJ1-5; D unresolved. Germline lookup yields CDR1 MNHEY and CDR2 SVGEGT. Trimming stripped 0 bases from V and 0 bases from J, with 15 bases between. The CDR3 totals 18 residues. This CDR3 reads CASSYSKSLFISNQPQHF. CDR3 coding DNA: TGTGCCAGCAGTTACTCGAAGTCTCTCTTTATTAGCAATCAGCCCCAGCATTTT.